The clone carrying this T cell receptor (beta chain) was counted many times. Trimming at V came to 6 bases and at J to 4 bases, leaving 10 bases not matched to a gene. The V gene's germline CDR1 is ENHRY and CDR2 SYGVKD. The CDR3 length is 15 residues. This record belongs to a study of Graves' ophthalmopathy and Graves' hyperthyroidism. CDR3 regions of TCR beta were amplified from RNA transcripts. Investigators did first-round RT-PCR with HTBI primers, then second-round multiplex PCR. TCRdb ran MiXCR on the multiplex PCR reads and lists one entry per CDR3 protein. The profile shows approximately 410,000 distinct CDR3 sequences, about 16% of them singletons. None of the included patients had other autoimmune diseases, uncontrolled infections, pregnancy or lactation, as these led to exclusion.

This TCR was sampled from a woman younger than 35 with stable Graves' hyperthyroidism. This chain joins TRBV10-3 and TRBJ1-1, with 8 nucleotides matching TRBD1. Source material: peripheral blood. The CDR3 is CAISRTGFGSTEAFF. The DNA for the CDR3 is TGTGCCATCAGCAGGACAGGGTTCGGGAGCACTGAAGCTTTCTTT.